The clone carrying this T cell receptor (beta chain) showed up just a few times. No antigen is known for it. Germline V lookup: CDR1 SGDLS, CDR2 YYNGEE. The CDR3 contains 15 residues. The V gene lost 3 bases and the J gene lost 3 bases, with 15 bases spanning the gap. The data were taken from a study of cytomegalovirus exposure and HLA in healthy donors. Whole-study results and caveats: In an earlier analysis, most TCR beta V segments were productive about 90% or about 30% of the time. Trimming of TCR beta V- and J-genes showed a link, identified in a later analysis, to a missense DCLRE1C variant.

13 Jbeta primers and 60 Vbeta primers were used for the PCR. Using immunoSEQ multiplex PCR, the repertoire was profiled, and TCRdb retains in-frame clones only, with some absent. This sample yields around 220,000 clones, of which around 80% are seen a single time; 0.2% to 0.25% belongs to the top ten. The specimen sequenced was PBMCs. The TCR originated in a girl aged 2-10 years in good health and CMV-seronegative. The rearrangement uses TRBV9 and TRBJ1-2; D perhaps matches TRBD1 (5 bases). CDR3 sequence reads: CASSDRTGGYYGYTF. The CDR3 bases are TGTGCCAGCAGCGACAGGACGGGGGGTTACTATGGCTACACCTTC.